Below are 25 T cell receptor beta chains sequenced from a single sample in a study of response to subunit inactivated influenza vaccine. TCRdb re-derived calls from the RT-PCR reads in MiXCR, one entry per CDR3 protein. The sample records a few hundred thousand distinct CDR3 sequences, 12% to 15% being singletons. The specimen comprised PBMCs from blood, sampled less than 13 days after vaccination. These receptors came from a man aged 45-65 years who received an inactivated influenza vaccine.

CDR3 amino acids: CAISVGTDTQYF. The CDR3 nucleotides read TGTGCCATCAGTGTAGGGACAGATACGCAGTATTTT. The V and J genes are TRBV10-3 and TRBJ2-3; D not resolved. The CDR3 is made up of 12 amino acids. The V end was cut by 4 bases, the J end by 3 bases, with 5 bases between. CDR1 ENHRY and CDR2 SYGVKD come from the germline V gene.

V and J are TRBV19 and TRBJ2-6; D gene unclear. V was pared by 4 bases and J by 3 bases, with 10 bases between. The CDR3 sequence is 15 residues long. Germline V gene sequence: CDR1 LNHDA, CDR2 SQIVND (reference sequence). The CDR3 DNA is TGTGCCAGTAGTACCGAAGAACTTGGGGCCAACGTCCTGACTTTC. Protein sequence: CASSTEELGANVLTF.

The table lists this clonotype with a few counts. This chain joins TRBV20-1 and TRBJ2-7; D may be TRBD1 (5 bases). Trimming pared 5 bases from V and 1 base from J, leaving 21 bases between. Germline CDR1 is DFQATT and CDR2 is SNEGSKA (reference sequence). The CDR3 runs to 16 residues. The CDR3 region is CSAVNLAGSSSYEQYF. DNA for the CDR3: TGCAGTGCTGTTAACCTGGCAGGGTCTTCGTCCTACGAGCAGTACTTC.

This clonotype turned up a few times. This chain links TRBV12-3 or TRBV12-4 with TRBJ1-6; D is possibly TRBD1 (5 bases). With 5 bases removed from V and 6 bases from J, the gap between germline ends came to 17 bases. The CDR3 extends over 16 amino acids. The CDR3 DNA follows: TGTGCCAGCAGTCCACAGGAGGTGGCGATTAATTCACCCCTCCACTTT. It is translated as CASSPQEVAINSPLHF.

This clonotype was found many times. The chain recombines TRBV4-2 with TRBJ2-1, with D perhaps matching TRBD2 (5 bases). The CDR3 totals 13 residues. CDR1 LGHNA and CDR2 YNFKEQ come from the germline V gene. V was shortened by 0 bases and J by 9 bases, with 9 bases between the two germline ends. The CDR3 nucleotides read TGTGCCAGCAGCCAAGATCGTCGGGGTGAGCAGTTCTTC. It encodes CASSQDRRGEQFF.

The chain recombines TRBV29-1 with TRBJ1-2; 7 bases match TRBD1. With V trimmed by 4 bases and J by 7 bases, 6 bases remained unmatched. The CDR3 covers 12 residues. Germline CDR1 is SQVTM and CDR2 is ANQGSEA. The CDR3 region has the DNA TGCAGCGTTGGAGGGGGCGCGGGTGGCTACACCTTC. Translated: CSVGGGAGGYTF.

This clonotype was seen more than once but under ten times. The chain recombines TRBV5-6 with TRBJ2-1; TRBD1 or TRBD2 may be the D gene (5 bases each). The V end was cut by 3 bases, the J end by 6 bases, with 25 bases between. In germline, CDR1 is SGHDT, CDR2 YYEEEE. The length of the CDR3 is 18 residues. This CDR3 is CASSSTGRGQTRGNEQFF. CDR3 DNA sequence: TGTGCCAGCAGCTCGACTGGTCGAGGACAAACCCGGGGCAATGAGCAGTTCTTC.

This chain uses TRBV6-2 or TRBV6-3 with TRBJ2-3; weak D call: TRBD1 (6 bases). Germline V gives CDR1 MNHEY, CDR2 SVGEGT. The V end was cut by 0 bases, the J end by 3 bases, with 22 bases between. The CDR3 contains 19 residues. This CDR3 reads CASSYSQGRGLAGTDTQYF. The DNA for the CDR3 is TGTGCCAGCAGTTACTCACAGGGAAGGGGGTTAGCAGGAACAGATACGCAGTATTTT.

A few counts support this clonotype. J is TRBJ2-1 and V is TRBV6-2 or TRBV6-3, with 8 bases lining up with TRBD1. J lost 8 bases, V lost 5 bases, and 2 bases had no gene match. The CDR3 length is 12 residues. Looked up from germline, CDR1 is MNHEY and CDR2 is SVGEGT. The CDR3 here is CASSQGAYEQFF. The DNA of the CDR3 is TGTGCCAGCAGTCAGGGGGCCTATGAGCAGTTCTTC.

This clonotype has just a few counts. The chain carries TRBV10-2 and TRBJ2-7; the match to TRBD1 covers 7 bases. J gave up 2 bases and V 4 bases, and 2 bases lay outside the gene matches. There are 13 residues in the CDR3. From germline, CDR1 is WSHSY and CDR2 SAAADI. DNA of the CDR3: TGCGCCAGCAGTGCGGGACAGACCTACGAGCAGTACTTC. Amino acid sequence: CASSAGQTYEQYF.

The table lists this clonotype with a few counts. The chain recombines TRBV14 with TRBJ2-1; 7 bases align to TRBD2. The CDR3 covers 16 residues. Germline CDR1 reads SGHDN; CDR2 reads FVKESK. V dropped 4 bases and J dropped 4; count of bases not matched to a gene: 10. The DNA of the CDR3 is TGTGCCAGCAGCCTCCCCCCGGGACTACCGTACAATGAGCAGTTCTTC. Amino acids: CASSLPPGLPYNEQFF. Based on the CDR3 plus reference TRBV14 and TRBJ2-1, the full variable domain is EAGVTQFPSHSVIEKGQTVTLRCDPISGHDNLYWYRRVMGKEIKFLLHFVKESKQDESGMPNNRFLAERTGGTYSTLKVQPAELEDSGVYFCASSLPPGLPYNEQFFGPGTRLTVL.

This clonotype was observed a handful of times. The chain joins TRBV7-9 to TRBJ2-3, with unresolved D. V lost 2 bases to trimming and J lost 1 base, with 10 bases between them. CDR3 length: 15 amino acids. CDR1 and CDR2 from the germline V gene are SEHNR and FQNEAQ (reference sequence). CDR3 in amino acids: CASSLSTGRTDTQYF. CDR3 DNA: TGTGCCAGCAGCTTAAGTACCGGGCGCACAGATACGCAGTATTTT.

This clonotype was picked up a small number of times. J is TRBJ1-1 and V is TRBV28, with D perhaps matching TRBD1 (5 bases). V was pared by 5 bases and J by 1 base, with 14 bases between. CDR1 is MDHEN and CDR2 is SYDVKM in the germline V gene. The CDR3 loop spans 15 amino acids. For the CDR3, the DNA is TGTGCCAGCAGTATGCCGGCAGGGACGAACACTGAAGCTTTCTTT. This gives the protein CASSMPAGTNTEAFF.

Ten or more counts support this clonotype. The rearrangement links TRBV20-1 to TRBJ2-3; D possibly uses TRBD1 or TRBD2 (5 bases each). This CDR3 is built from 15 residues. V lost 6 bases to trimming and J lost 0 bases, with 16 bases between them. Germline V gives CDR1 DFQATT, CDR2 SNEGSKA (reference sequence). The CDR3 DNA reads TGCAGTGCGGAGGACATTTATACTAGCACAGATACGCAGTATTTT. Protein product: CSAEDIYTSTDTQYF.

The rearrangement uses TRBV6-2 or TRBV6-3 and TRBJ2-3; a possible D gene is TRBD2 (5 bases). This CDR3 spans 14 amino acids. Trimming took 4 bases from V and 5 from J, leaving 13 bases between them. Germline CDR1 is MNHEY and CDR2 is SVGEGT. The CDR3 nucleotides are TGTGCCAGCAGTTCACCGGGCCGGGGAGATACGCAGTATTTT. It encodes CASSSPGRGDTQYF.

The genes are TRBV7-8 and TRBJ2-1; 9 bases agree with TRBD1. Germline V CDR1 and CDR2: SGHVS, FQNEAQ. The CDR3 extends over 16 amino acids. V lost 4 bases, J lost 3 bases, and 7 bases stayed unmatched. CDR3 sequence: CASSSYGTGLYNEQFF. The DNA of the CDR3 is TGTGCCAGCAGCTCCTACGGGACAGGGCTCTACAATGAGCAGTTCTTC. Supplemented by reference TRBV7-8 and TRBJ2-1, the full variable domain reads GAGVSQSPRYKVAKRGQDVALRCDPISGHVSLFWYQQALGQGPEFLTYFQNEAQLDKSGLPSDRFFAERPEGSVSTLKIQRTQQEDSAVYLCASSSYGTGLYNEQFFGPGTRLTVL.

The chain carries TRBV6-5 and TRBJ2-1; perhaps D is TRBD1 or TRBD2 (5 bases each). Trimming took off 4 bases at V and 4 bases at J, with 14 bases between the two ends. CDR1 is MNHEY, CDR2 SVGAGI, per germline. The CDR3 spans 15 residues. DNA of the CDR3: TGTGCCAGCAGTTCCGCCTTCGGGGCTTACAATGAGCAGTTCTTC. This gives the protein CASSSAFGAYNEQFF.

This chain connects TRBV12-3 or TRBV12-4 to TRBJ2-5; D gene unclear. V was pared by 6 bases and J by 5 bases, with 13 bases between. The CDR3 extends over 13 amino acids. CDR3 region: CASRLERVETQYF. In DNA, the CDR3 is TGTGCCAGCAGACTGGAACGGGTTGAGACCCAGTACTTC.

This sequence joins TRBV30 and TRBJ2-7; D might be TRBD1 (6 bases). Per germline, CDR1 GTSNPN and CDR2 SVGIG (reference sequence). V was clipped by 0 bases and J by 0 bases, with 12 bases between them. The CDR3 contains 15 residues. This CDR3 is CAWSVRGGLSYEQYF. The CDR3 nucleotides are TGTGCCTGGAGTGTACGTGGGGGCCTCTCCTACGAGCAGTACTTC. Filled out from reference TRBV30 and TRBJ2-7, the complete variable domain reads SQTIHQWPATLVQPVGSPLSLECTVEGTSNPNLYWYRQAAGRGLQLLFYSVGIGQISSEVPQNLSASRPQDRQFILSSKKLLLSDSGFYLCAWSVRGGLSYEQYFGPGTRLTVT.

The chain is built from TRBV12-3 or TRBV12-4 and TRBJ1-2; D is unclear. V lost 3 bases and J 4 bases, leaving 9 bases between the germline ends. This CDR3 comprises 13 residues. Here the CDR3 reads CASSFSSIYGYTF. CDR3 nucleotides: TGTGCCAGCAGTTTCTCGTCCATCTATGGCTACACCTTC.

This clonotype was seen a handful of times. DNA for the CDR3: TGTGCCAGCAGACCACAGGGCTCCTACGAGCAGTACTTC. The encoded protein is CASRPQGSYEQYF. V is TRBV6-1 and J is TRBJ2-7; D is possibly TRBD1 (6 bases). The germline V gene encodes CDR1 MNHNS and CDR2 SASEGT. This CDR3 contains 13 residues. V shed 6 bases and J shed 0 bases, with 9 bases lying between them.

The DNA for the CDR3 is TGTGCCAGCAGCGCCGACAGGGGCGGCTACACCTTC. Residues: CASSADRGGYTF. This rearrangement joins TRBV25-1 to TRBJ1-2, with TRBD1 matching 8 bases. Unmatched junction bases numbered 5, after V lost 6 bases and J lost 8 bases. Germline V lookup: CDR1 MGHDK, CDR2 SYGVNS. The CDR3 totals 12 residues.

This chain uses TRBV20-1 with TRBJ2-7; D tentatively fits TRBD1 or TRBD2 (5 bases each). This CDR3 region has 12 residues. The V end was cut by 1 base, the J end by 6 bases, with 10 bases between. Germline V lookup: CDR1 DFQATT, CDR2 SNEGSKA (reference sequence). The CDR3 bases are TGCAGTGCTAGAGGTTGGGGGACCGAGCAGTACTTC. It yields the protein CSARGWGTEQYF.

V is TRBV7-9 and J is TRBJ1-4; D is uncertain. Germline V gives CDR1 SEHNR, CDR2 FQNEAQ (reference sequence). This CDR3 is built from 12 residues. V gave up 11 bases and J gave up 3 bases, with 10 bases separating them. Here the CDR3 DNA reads TGTGCCGCGGCGTTTTCTAATGAAAAACTGTTTTTT. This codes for CAAAFSNEKLFF. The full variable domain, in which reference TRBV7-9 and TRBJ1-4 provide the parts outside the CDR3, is DTGVSQNPRHKITKRGQNVTFRCDPISEHNRLYWYRQTLGQGPEFLTYFQNEAQLEKSRLLSDRFSAERPKGSFSTLEIQRTEQGDSAMYLCAAAFSNEKLFFGSGTQLSVL.

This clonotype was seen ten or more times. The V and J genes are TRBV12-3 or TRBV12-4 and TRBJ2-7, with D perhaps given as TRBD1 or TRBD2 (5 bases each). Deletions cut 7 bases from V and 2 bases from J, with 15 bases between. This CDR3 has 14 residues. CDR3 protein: CASMGVLGAYEQYF. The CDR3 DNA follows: TGTGCCAGCATGGGGGTTTTGGGAGCCTACGAGCAGTACTTC.